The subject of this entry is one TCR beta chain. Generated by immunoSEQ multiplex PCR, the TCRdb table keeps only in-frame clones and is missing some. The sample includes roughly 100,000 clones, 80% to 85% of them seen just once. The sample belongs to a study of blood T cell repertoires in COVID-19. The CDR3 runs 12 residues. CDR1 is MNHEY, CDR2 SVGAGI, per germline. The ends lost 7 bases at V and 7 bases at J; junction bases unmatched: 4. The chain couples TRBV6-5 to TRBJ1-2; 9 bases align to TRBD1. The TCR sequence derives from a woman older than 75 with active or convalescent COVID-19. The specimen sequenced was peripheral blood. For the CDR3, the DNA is TGTGCCAGCACCCTGACAGGGGGTGGCTACACCTTC. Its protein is CASTLTGGGYTF.